This T cell receptor beta chain was sequenced during a study of OX40 agonist ivuxolimab in advanced cancers. Study overall: Partial responses were seen in three patients, one with hepatocellular carcinoma and two with cutaneous melanoma.

Turning to this clone: What it binds is unknown.

Using immunoSEQ multiplex PCR, the repertoire was profiled, and TCRdb retains in-frame clones only, with some absent. The sample yields 20,000 to 30,000 clones, 65% to 90% seen once. Study findings and constraints: CD8+ T cells showed, on average, more clonal expansion than CD4+ cells. The antigen specificity of the peripheral T cells (those that were expanded) was not determined. There were also nonresponders showing low normalized T-cell clonal expansion.

The V gene end was trimmed by 4 bases and the J gene end by 7 bases; junction bases not matched to a gene: 4. Germline V gives CDR1 SNHLY, CDR2 FYNNEI. This CDR3 contains 14 residues. The sequencing used CD4+ or CD8+ T cells sorted from blood, collected in a trial of the OX40 agonist ivuxolimab. This sequence originates from an adult with an advanced solid tumor such as melanoma, head and neck, liver or kidney cancer. V usage is TRBV2 and J usage is TRBJ2-1; 10 bases fit TRBD2. The CDR3 bases are TGTGCCAGCAGTGGGACTAGCGGAGATAATGAGCAGTTCTTC. Translating gives CASSGTSGDNEQFF.